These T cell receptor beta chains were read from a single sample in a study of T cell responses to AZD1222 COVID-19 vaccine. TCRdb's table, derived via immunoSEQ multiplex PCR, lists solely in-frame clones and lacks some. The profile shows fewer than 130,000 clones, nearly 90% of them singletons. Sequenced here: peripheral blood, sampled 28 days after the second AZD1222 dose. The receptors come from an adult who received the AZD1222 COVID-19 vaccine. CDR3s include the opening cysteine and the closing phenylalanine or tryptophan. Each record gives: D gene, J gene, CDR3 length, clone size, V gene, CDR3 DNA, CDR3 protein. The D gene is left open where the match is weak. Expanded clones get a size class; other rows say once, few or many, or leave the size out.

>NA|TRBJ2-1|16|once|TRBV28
TGTGCCAGCAGCCCCTACGGCGGGGTGCCCTACAATGAGCAGTTCTTC
CASSPYGGVPYNEQFF
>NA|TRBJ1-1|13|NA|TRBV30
TGTGCCTGGAGTGCGACTCTTGGCACTGAAGCTTTCTTT
CAWSATLGTEAFF
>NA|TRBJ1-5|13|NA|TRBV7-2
TGTGCCAGCAGCAGTGGACAGAGCCAGCCCCAGCATTTT
CASSSGQSQPQHF
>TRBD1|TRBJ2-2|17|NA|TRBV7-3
TGTGCCAGCAGCTTAACGCCCGGGACAGGGGGCCACGGGGAGCTGTTTTTT
CASSLTPGTGGHGELFF
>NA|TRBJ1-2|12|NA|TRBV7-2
TGTGCCAGCAGCTTAGTCAACTATGGCTACACCTTC
CASSLVNYGYTF
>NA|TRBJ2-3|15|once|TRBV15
TGTGCCACCAGCAGAGGAGCAGGGGACGCAGATACGCAGTATTTT
CATSRGAGDADTQYF
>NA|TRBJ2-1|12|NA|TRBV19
TGTGCCAGTAGTATGTTCGGGAATGAGCAGTTCTTC
CASSMFGNEQFF
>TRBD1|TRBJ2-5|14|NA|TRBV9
TGTGCCAGCAGCGTCACAGGGGGTGGGGAGACCCAGTACTTC
CASSVTGGGETQYF
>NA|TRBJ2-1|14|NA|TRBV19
TGTGCCAGTAGTATGATGCAGAGGAACAATGAGCAGTTCTTC
CASSMMQRNNEQFF
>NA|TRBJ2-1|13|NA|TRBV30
TGTGCCTGGAGTCACTCACTTTACAATGAGCAGTTCTTC
CAWSHSLYNEQFF
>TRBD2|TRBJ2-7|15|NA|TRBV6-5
TGTGCCAGCCGCCAAATAGCGGGAGGAAGAAACGAGCAGTACTTC
CASRQIAGGRNEQYF
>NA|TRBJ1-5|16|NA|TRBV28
TGTGCCAGCAGTAAAATGACGGGACCGAGCAATCAGCCCCAGCATTTT
CASSKMTGPSNQPQHF
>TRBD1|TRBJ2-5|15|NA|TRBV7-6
TGTGCCAGCAGCTTAAGACAGGGGAAAGGGGAGACCCAGTACTTC
CASSLRQGKGETQYF
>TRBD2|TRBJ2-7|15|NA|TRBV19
TGTGCCAGTAGTAGACTAGCGGGAATGTCCCACGAGCAGTACTTC
CASSRLAGMSHEQYF
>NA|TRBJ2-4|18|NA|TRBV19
TGTGCCAGAAAGGGGCAAATTAGGGAATACCTAGCCAAAAATATTCAGTACTTC
CARKGQIREYLAKNIQYF
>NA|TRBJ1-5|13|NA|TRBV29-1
TGCAGCGTTGATCGCCAGTTCAATCAGCCCCAGCATTTT
CSVDRQFNQPQHF
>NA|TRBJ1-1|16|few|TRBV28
TGTGCCAGCAGTTCGATCGGGACAAACATGAACACTGAAGCTTTCTTT
CASSSIGTNMNTEAFF
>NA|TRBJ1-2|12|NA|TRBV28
TGTGCCAGCAGCGACGCAGACTATGGCTACACCTTC
CASSDADYGYTF
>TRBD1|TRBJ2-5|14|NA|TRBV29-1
TGCAGCGTGGATGACAGGGGTTCTCAAGAGACCCAGTACTTC
CSVDDRGSQETQYF
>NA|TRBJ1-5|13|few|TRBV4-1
TGCGCCAGCAGCCTAGGACGGGGACAGCCCCAGCATTTT
CASSLGRGQPQHF
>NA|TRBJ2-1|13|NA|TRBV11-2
TGTGCCAGCAGCATCCGACTAGTTAATGAGCAGTTCTTC
CASSIRLVNEQFF
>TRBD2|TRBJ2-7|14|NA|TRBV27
TGTGCCAGCATCGCCCGGGAGGGCCCCTACGAGCAGTACTTC
CASIAREGPYEQYF
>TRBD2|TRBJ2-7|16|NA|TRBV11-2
TGTGCCAGCAGCCCAGAACTAGCGGGAGGAGTACTCGAGCAGTACTTC
CASSPELAGGVLEQYF
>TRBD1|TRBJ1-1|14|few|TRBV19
TGTGCCAGTAGCCTGACAGGGGCCTCATCTGAAGCTTTCTTT
CASSLTGASSEAFF
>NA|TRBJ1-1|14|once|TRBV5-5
TGTGCCAGCAGCTTGGGCGGCAGGGGCACTGAAGCTTTCTTT
CASSLGGRGTEAFF
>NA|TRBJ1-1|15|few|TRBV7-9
TGTGCCAGCAGCTTAGATGGACAGCTTCTTCCTGAAGCTTTCTTT
CASSLDGQLLPEAFF
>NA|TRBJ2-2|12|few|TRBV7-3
TGTGCCAGCAGCCTGACAGGCAGGGAGCTGTTTTTT
CASSLTGRELFF
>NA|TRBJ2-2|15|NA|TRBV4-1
TGCGCCAGCAGCCACTTAGGACAGAACACCGGGGAGCTGTTTTTT
CASSHLGQNTGELFF
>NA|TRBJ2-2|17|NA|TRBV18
TGTGCCAGCTCACCTTTGCAGGGGAGGTCGAACACCGGGGAGCTGTTTTTT
CASSPLQGRSNTGELFF
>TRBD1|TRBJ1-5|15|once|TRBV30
TGTGCCTGGAGTGTTGGGACAGGCAGGGATCAGCCCCAGCATTTT
CAWSVGTGRDQPQHF
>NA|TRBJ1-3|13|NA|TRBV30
TGTGCCTGGCGTCTTGGGGGGCTTGACACCATATATTTT
CAWRLGGLDTIYF
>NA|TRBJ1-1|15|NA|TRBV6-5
TGTGCCAGCAGTTATCATGACAGCATGAACACTGAAGCTTTCTTT
CASSYHDSMNTEAFF
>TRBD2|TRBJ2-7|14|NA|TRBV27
TGTGCCAGCAGCCCCGGGACTAGTCACTACGAGCAGTACTTC
CASSPGTSHYEQYF
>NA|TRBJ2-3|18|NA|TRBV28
TGTGCCAGCAGGACGTCGCCGGGACTCATTTTTTTCACAGATACGCAGTATTTT
CASRTSPGLIFFTDTQYF
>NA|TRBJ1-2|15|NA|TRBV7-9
TGTGCCAGCAGCTTAACCCTGGGACATCTCTATGGCTACACCTTC
CASSLTLGHLYGYTF
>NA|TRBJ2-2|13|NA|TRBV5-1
TGCGCCAGCAGCTTGACCGACACCGGGGAGCTGTTTTTT
CASSLTDTGELFF
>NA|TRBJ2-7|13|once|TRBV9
TGTGCCAGCAGCTCACGGGGGGCTAACGAGCAGTACTTC
CASSSRGANEQYF
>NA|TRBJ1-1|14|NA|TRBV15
TGTGCCACCAGCAGGGCAGGAATAGGGTCTGAAGCTTTCTTT
CATSRAGIGSEAFF
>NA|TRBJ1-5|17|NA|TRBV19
TGTGCCAGTACCCCCTCCGGGACACTCTATAGCAATCAGCCCCAGCATTTT
CASTPSGTLYSNQPQHF
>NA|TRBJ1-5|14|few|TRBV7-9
TGTGCCAGCAGCTTAGCGGCAGGCGCCGGGCCCCAGCATTTT
CASSLAAGAGPQHF
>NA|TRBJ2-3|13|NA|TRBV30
TGTGCCTGGTGCCCTGGGGGAACAGATACGCAGTATTTT
CAWCPGGTDTQYF
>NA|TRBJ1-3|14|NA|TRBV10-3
TGTGCCATCAGTGTTCAGGGGTCTGGAAACACCATATATTTT
CAISVQGSGNTIYF
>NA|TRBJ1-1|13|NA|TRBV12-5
TGTGCTAGTGGTTTAAGGGAGAACACTGAAGCTTTCTTT
CASGLRENTEAFF
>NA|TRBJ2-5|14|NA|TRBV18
TGTGCCAGCTCACCAGACGTTGTACAAGAGACCCAGTACTTC
CASSPDVVQETQYF
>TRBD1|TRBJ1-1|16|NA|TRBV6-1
TGTGCCAGCAGTGGGACAGGGGGCCTTACGAACACTGAAGCTTTCTTT
CASSGTGGLTNTEAFF
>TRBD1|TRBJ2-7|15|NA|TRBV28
TGTGCCAGCAGTTTAAGTGGGACAGGACATCACGAGCAGTACTTC
CASSLSGTGHHEQYF
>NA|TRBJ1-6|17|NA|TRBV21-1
TGTGCCAGCAGCAAAGGGGGCCTTGGGGGCTCGGATTCACCCCTCCACTTT
CASSKGGLGGSDSPLHF
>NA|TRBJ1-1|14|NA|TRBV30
TGTGCCTGGAGTGTACTGTCGGGGAACACTGAAGCTTTCTTT
CAWSVLSGNTEAFF
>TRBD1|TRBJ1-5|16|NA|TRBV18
TGTGCCAGCTCACCAGCACAGGGGAATAGCAATCAGCCCCAGCATTTT
CASSPAQGNSNQPQHF
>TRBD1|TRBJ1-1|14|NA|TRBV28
TGTGCCAGCAGTTTAACAGGGGTAAGAACTGAAGCTTTCTTT
CASSLTGVRTEAFF
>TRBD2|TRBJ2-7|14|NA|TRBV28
TGTGCCAGCAGTGGGGCGGGAGAGTCCTACGAGCAGTACTTC
CASSGAGESYEQYF
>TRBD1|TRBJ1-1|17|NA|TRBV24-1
TGTGCCACCAGTGACAATCCGGGACAGGGAATGAACACTGAAGCTTTCTTT
CATSDNPGQGMNTEAFF
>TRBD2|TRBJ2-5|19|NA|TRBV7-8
TGTGCCAGCAGCTTAGGGCGCGGACACACTGGGGCGGGAGGGGAGACCCAGTACTTC
CASSLGRGHTGAGGETQYF
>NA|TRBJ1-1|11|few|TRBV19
TGTGCCAGTAGTATAGGGGAGGCATCTTTCTTT
CASSIGEASFF
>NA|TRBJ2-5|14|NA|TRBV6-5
TGTGCCAGCAGTTACTCCACTAATCAAGAGACCCAGTACTTC
CASSYSTNQETQYF
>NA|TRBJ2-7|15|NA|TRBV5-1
TGCGCCAGCAGCTTCCGGGACGAGGCCCCCTACGAGCAGTACTTC
CASSFRDEAPYEQYF
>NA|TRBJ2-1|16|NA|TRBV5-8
TGTGCCAGCAGCTTCCCGCCAGGGTTGAGGAAGGGTGAGCAGTTCTTC
CASSFPPGLRKGEQFF
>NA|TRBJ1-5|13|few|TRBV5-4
TGTGCCAGCAGCTTGGCCGGGGATCAGCCCCAGCATTTT
CASSLAGDQPQHF